Listed below are T cell receptor beta chains from one sample, sequenced in a study of cytomegalovirus exposure and HLA in healthy donors. Assay used: immunoSEQ multiplex PCR; TCRdb lists only in-frame clones, some missing. This table has more than 130,000 clones, around 81% appearing once. The sample comprised PBMCs. The receptors were gathered from a male donor in good health and CMV-seronegative. Both conserved end residues are part of each CDR3. Each record gives: CDR3 length, J gene, clone size, V gene, D gene, CDR3 protein, CDR3 DNA. A D gene is named only where the DNA matches it firmly. Part of the rows lack a size; the others show once, few, many or a class for expanded clones.

length: 15; J: TRBJ2-7; size: .; V: TRBV25-1; D: .; CDR3: CASSELGGKNYEQYF; DNA: TGTGCCAGCAGTGAATTAGGGGGAAAAAACTACGAGCAGTACTTC
length: 14; J: TRBJ2-3; size: .; V: TRBV9; D: .; CDR3: CASSVVPGSDTQYF; DNA: TGTGCCAGCAGCGTAGTTCCAGGCTCAGATACGCAGTATTTT
length: 14; J: TRBJ2-7; size: once; V: TRBV7-3; D: TRBD1; CDR3: CVSSLGQGAYEQYF; DNA: TGTGTCAGCAGCTTAGGACAGGGGGCCTACGAGCAGTACTTC
length: 16; J: TRBJ1-3; size: .; V: TRBV7-9; D: TRBD1; CDR3: CASSLGGGGGGNTIYF; DNA: TGTGCCAGCAGCTTAGGTGGAGGGGGCGGTGGAAACACCATATATTTT
length: 13; J: TRBJ2-1; size: .; V: TRBV6-4; D: .; CDR3: CASSRGAYNEQFF; DNA: TGTGCCAGCAGTCGTGGGGCATACAATGAGCAGTTCTTC
length: 15; J: TRBJ2-7; size: .; V: TRBV4-1; D: .; CDR3: CASSQAWQAVYEQYF; DNA: TGCGCCAGCAGCCAAGCTTGGCAGGCAGTCTACGAGCAGTACTTC
length: 15; J: TRBJ1-5; size: .; V: TRBV5-1; D: .; CDR3: CASSLGQYSNQPQHF; DNA: TGCGCCAGCAGCTTGGGACAATATAGCAATCAGCCCCAGCATTTT
length: 15; J: TRBJ2-6; size: few; V: TRBV27; D: .; CDR3: CASSLRVSGANVLTF; DNA: TGTGCCAGCAGTCTCAGGGTCTCTGGGGCCAACGTCCTGACTTTC
length: 22; J: TRBJ2-7; size: once; V: TRBV18; D: TRBD1; CDR3: CASSPIVAGTGKISLPQYEQYF; DNA: TGTGCCAGCTCACCTATAGTAGCCGGGACAGGGAAAATATCCCTCCCCCAATACGAGCAGTACTTC
length: 13; J: TRBJ2-5; size: .; V: TRBV29-1; D: TRBD2; CDR3: CSASSGSGETQYF; DNA: TGCAGCGCTTCTAGCGGGAGTGGAGAGACCCAGTACTTC
length: 15; J: TRBJ2-5; size: few; V: TRBV2; D: .; CDR3: CASSEGASPRETQYF; DNA: TGTGCCAGCAGTGAGGGGGCTAGCCCCAGGGAGACCCAGTACTTC
length: 17; J: TRBJ2-2; size: .; V: TRBV30; D: TRBD2; CDR3: CAWRGVVLAGGTGELFF; DNA: TGTGCCTGGAGGGGGGTGGTACTAGCGGGCGGCACCGGGGAGCTGTTTTTT
length: 18; J: TRBJ2-4; size: once; V: TRBV7-9; D: TRBD2; CDR3: CASRPGLAGELAKNIQYF; DNA: TGTGCCAGCAGACCCGGACTAGCGGGGGAGCTAGCCAAAAACATTCAGTACTTC
length: 13; J: TRBJ1-2; size: .; V: TRBV2; D: .; CDR3: CASKPLVPYGYTF; DNA: TGTGCCAGCAAGCCCCTTGTTCCTTATGGCTACACCTTC
length: 15; J: TRBJ2-7; size: .; V: TRBV9; D: TRBD1; CDR3: CASSVSGTGGCEQYF; DNA: TGTGCCAGCAGCGTATCCGGGACAGGGGGCTGCGAGCAGTACTTC
length: 15; J: TRBJ1-2; size: .; V: TRBV5-1; D: TRBD1; CDR3: CASSLGTGTGKGYTF; DNA: TGCGCCAGCAGCTTGGGAACCGGGACAGGGAAGGGCTACACCTTC
length: 14; J: TRBJ2-3; size: .; V: TRBV6-4; D: TRBD1; CDR3: CASRTGQGQDTQYF; DNA: TGTGCCAGCAGGACGGGACAGGGTCAAGATACGCAGTATTTT
length: 14; J: TRBJ2-7; size: once; V: TRBV7-9; D: .; CDR3: CASSFGSSSSEQYF; DNA: TGTGCCAGCAGCTTCGGCAGTTCTAGTAGCGAGCAGTACTTC
length: 16; J: TRBJ2-2; size: few; V: TRBV11-2; D: .; CDR3: CASSETGTLNTGELFF; DNA: TGTGCCAGCAGCGAGACCGGGACACTGAACACCGGGGAGCTGTTTTTT
length: 15; J: TRBJ2-5; size: few; V: TRBV5-4; D: TRBD2; CDR3: CASSTGLAGKETQYF; DNA: TGTGCCAGCAGCACCGGACTAGCGGGTAAAGAGACCCAGTACTTC